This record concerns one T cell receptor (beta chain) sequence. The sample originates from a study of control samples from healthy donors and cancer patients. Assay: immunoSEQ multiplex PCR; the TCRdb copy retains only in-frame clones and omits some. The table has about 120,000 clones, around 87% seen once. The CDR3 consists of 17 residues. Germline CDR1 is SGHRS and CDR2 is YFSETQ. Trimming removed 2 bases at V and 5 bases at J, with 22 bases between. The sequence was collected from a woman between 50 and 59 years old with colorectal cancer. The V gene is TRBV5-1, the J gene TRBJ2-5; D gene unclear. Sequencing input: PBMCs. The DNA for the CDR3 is TGCGCCAGCAGCTTATCGGTGGCCGGTGTTTCGGCCGAGACCCAGTACTTC. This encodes CASSLSVAGVSAETQYF.